One and the same sample provided the 19 T cell receptor beta chains below, sequenced in a study of T cells in Graves' hyperthyroidism and ophthalmopathy. RNA transcripts served as the template for amplifying TCR beta CDR3 regions. When the TCR CDR3 underwent first-round RT-PCR, the HTBI primer set was used. TCRdb independently ran MiXCR on the multiplex PCR reads; one entry per CDR3 protein. The sample gives hundreds of thousands of distinct CDR3 sequences, 35% to 45% of which show up once; about 9% is in the top ten. Specimen: blood. The receptors were sampled from a man aged 18 to 30 with Graves' hyperthyroidism.

The table lists this clonotype with a count of one. The chain joins TRBV27 to TRBJ2-6; D is perhaps TRBD1 (5 bases). Trimming cost V 2 bases and J 1 base, with 15 bases left between them. Germline assignment: CDR1 MNHEY and CDR2 SMNVEV (reference sequence). This CDR3 is 18 amino acids long. The CDR3 bases are TGTGCCAGCAGTTTAGGGGCAGGTGCTCTTTCTGGGGCCAACGTCCTGACTTTC. It specifies CASSLGAGALSGANVLTF. Looking up the rest from reference TRBV27 and TRBJ2-6 gives the full variable domain: EAQVTQNPRYLITVTGKKLTVTCSQNMNHEYMSWYRQDPGLGLRQIYYSMNVEVTDKGDVPEGYKVSRKEKRNFPLILESPSPNQTSLYFCASSLGAGALSGANVLTFGAGSRLTVL.

There are many counts of this clonotype. The CDR3 sequence is CASSLTVQPNEKLFF. The DNA of the CDR3 is TGTGCCAGCAGCTTAACAGTGCAGCCAAATGAAAAACTGTTTTTT. The gene calls are TRBV7-9 and TRBJ1-4; D uncertain. Germline CDR1 reads SEHNR; CDR2 reads FQNEAQ (reference sequence). V was trimmed by 2 bases and J by 5 bases, leaving 12 bases between them. There are 15 residues in the CDR3.

To note about this clonotype: One base away lies a much larger clone, so this may be a sequencing read error. The J gene is TRBJ1-6, the V gene TRBV2; D not certain. CDR1 and CDR2 (germline): SNHLY, FYNNEI. The CDR3 extends over 14 amino acids. The CDR3 DNA sequence: TGTGCCAGCAGTGAAGCGCTTCGAGATTCACTCCTCCACTTT. Its translation: CASSEALRDSLLHF.

This clonotype was detected ten times or more. The gene calls are TRBV29-1 and TRBJ1-2; D uncertain. This CDR3 is built from 14 residues. Trimming removed 7 bases at V and 0 bases at J, with 15 bases between. CDR1 is SQVTM and CDR2 is ANQGSEA in the germline V gene. CDR3 coding DNA: TGCAGCGGTGCGGACGTCTTCTCTAACTATGGCTACACCTTC. Translating gives CSGADVFSNYGYTF.

Note on this clonotype: This sequence may be a read error, since a much larger clone differs from it by one base. The rearrangement links TRBV7-8 to TRBJ2-5; either TRBD1 or TRBD2 may supply D (5 bases each). The germline V gene encodes CDR1 SGHVS and CDR2 FQNEAQ. This CDR3 is built from 14 residues. V lost 5 bases to trimming and J lost 5 bases, with 15 bases between them. CDR3 DNA sequence: TGTGCCAGCAGCCCGAGGGACGGCGGGGAGACCCAGTACTTC. As protein: CASSPRDGGETQYF.

About this clonotype: Being one base from a much bigger clone, this may be a read error. This sequence joins TRBV2 and TRBJ1-2; D is perhaps TRBD1 (5 bases). From germline, CDR1 is SNHLY and CDR2 FYNNEI. The CDR3 runs to 14 residues. Trimming removed 4 bases from V and 8 bases from J, with 17 bases in between. As DNA, the CDR3 is TGTGCCAGCAGTGCAAACTCAGGGATTTTGGGCTACACCTTC. Protein product: CASSANSGILGYTF. The full variable domain, rest sourced from reference TRBV2 and TRBJ1-2, is EPEVTQTPSHQVTQMGQEVILRCVPISNHLYFYWYRQILGQKVEFLVSFYNNEISEKSEIFDDQFSVERPDGSNFTLKIRSTKLEDSAMYFCASSANSGILGYTFGSGTRLTVV.

The chain employs TRBV9 and TRBJ1-4, with no clear D. Germline values: CDR1 SGDLS, CDR2 YYNGEE. There are 12 residues in the CDR3. V was trimmed by 4 bases and J by 8 bases, leaving 9 bases between them. CDR3: CASSHGSEKLFF. CDR3 coding DNA: TGTGCCAGCAGCCACGGCAGCGAAAAACTGTTTTTT.

This clonotype was counted between two and nine times. The chain joins TRBV6-5 to TRBJ2-7; D unclear. With 8 bases removed from V and 4 bases from J, the gap between germline ends came to 9 bases. The CDR3 extends over 11 amino acids. Germline values: CDR1 MNHEY, CDR2 SVGAGI. CDR3 sequence reads: CASRAAYEQYF. The CDR3 DNA reads TGTGCCAGCCGGGCGGCTTACGAGCAGTACTTC.

The V and J genes are TRBV29-1 and TRBJ1-3; D possibly corresponds to TRBD1 (6 bases). The ends were cut back, 6 bases at V and 0 bases at J, with 9 bases in the middle. The germline V gene encodes CDR1 SQVTM and CDR2 ANQGSEA. The CDR3 length is 13 residues. The CDR3: CSVRGSSGNTIYF. CDR3 nucleotides: TGCAGCGTCAGGGGATCCTCTGGAAACACCATATATTTT.

Many counts were recorded for this clonotype. V and J are TRBV2 and TRBJ1-5; D is ambiguous. V lost 8 bases and J 0 bases, leaving 8 bases between the germline ends. Germline lookup yields CDR1 SNHLY and CDR2 FYNNEI. The CDR3 totals 13 residues. This chain's CDR3 is CASGTDSNQPQHF. The CDR3 nucleotides read TGTGCCAGCGGTACAGATAGCAATCAGCCCCAGCATTTT.

The chain joins TRBV20-1 to TRBJ2-6, with D possibly matching TRBD1 (5 bases). The V gene lost 6 bases and the J gene lost 13 bases, with 10 bases spanning the gap. Looked up from germline, CDR1 is DFQATT and CDR2 is SNEGSKA (reference sequence). This CDR3 spans 10 amino acids. CDR3 loop: CSARDRVLTF. CDR3 nucleotides: TGCAGTGCCAGGGATAGGGTCCTGACTTTC.

The chain combines TRBV2 with TRBJ2-2; the D gene is possibly TRBD1 (6 bases). V was shortened by 3 bases and J by 6 bases, with 20 bases between the two germline ends. The CDR3 totals 17 residues. CDR1 and CDR2 (germline): SNHLY, FYNNEI. CDR3 loop: CASSENRVSGFAGELFF. The CDR3 DNA follows: TGTGCCAGCAGTGAGAACAGGGTATCGGGGTTTGCCGGGGAGCTGTTTTTT.

This clonotype has ten or more counts. Here the CDR3 reads CATSREGGYTF. In DNA form, the CDR3 reads TGTGCCACCAGCAGAGAAGGTGGCTACACCTTC. The V call is TRBV15, the J call TRBJ1-2; D is ambiguous. This CDR3 is built from 11 residues. From germline, CDR1 is LNHNV and CDR2 YYDKDF (reference sequence). With 0 bases removed from V and 7 bases from J, the gap between germline ends came to 3 bases.

This clonotype turned up a few times. The CDR3 is CASSKVAGDLYSGNTIYF. The CDR3 DNA reads as TGTGCCAGCAGCAAAGTAGCGGGGGATCTCTACTCTGGAAACACCATATATTTT. This chain links TRBV9 with TRBJ1-3; perhaps TRBD1 as D (5 bases). This CDR3 has 18 amino acids. Germline V gives CDR1 SGDLS, CDR2 YYNGEE. V was pared by 4 bases and J by 0 bases, with 20 bases between.

This clonotype was counted ten times or more. This chain uses TRBV7-9 with TRBJ1-1, with D unresolved. Germline V CDR1 and CDR2: SEHNR, FQNEAQ (reference sequence). The CDR3 is made up of 14 amino acids. Deletions cut 5 bases from V and 7 bases from J, with 17 bases between. CDR3 DNA: TGTGCCAGCAGCCAAGCTGGCGAACTCCGTGAAGCTTTCTTT. As protein: CASSQAGELREAFF.

The chain carries TRBV6-1 and TRBJ1-1; 11 nucleotides agree with TRBD1. This CDR3 has 18 amino acids. The germline CDR1 and CDR2 sequences are MNHNS and SASEGT. V trimming: 5 bases; J trimming: 3 bases; junction bases outside the gene matches: 14. As DNA, the CDR3 is TGTGCCAGCAGTTCCAGCCGGGACAGGGGGTCGAGGGACACTGAAGCTTTCTTT. Translated, it gives CASSSSRDRGSRDTEAFF.

Turning to this clonotype: Being one base from a much bigger clone, this may be a read error. The chain combines TRBV7-6 with TRBJ2-7, with D tentatively TRBD1 (5 bases). Germline CDR1 and CDR2: SGHVS and FNYEAQ. V lost 5 bases and J lost 5, with 16 bases in between. The CDR3 has 14 amino acids. CDR3 sequence reads: CASSPKGPRDEQYF. Written as DNA, the CDR3 is TGTGCCAGCAGCCCCAAGGGGCCAAGGGACGAGCAGTACTTC. Variable domain in full (rest from reference TRBV7-6 and TRBJ2-7): GAGVSQSPRYKVTKRGQDVALRCDPISGHVSLYWYRQALGQGPEFLTYFNYEAQQDKSGLPNDRFSAERPEGSISTLTIQRTEQRDSAMYRCASSPKGPRDEQYFGPGTRLTVT.

The count of this clonotype is one. This may be a read error: a much more frequent sequence differs by one nucleotide. The chain recombines TRBV7-9 with TRBJ1-6; D is ambiguous. This CDR3 contains 15 residues. The germline V gene has CDR1 SEHNR and CDR2 FQNEAQ (reference sequence). The germline V and J ends were trimmed by 5 bases and 3 bases, with 11 bases remaining between them. CDR3 DNA sequence: TGTGCCAGCAGCCTTATGGGCAGCTATAATTCACCCCTCCACTTT. Its translation is CASSLMGSYNSPLHF.

Ten or more counts support this clonotype. The chain carries TRBV9 and TRBJ2-6; D gene ambiguous. V was clipped by 3 bases and J by 4 bases, with 11 bases between them. Germline CDR1 and CDR2: SGDLS and YYNGEE. The CDR3 spans 15 residues. The DNA of the CDR3 is TGTGCCAGCAGCGACCGCTCAGTAGGGGCCAACGTCCTGACTTTC. Translated, it gives CASSDRSVGANVLTF. The full variable domain, in which reference TRBV9 and TRBJ2-6 provide the parts outside the CDR3, is DSGVTQTPKHLITATGQRVTLRCSPRSGDLSVYWYQQSLDQGLQFLIQYYNGEERAKGNILERFSAQQFPDLHSELNLSSLELGDSALYFCASSDRSVGANVLTFGAGSRLTVL.